The 23 T cell receptor beta chains presented below share a single source sample, sequenced in a study of T-cell reconstitution after alpha-beta-depleted transplantation in children. The authors prepared the TCRbeta library with unique molecular identifiers. MiXCR, applied by TCRdb to the PCR reads, yields one record per CDR3 protein. The table shows 450,000 to 600,000 distinct CDR3 sequences, with approximately 32% occurring only once. The source material was PBMCs from the stem cell graft donor, sampled from the stem cell graft. Source of these receptors: a human donor who donated a stem cell graft to a child with aplastic anemia.

The CDR3 loop reads CASSLGLGGSYEQYF. The CDR3 DNA is TGTGCCAGCAGCTTAGGATTGGGGGGTTCCTACGAGCAGTACTTC. The chain has TRBV7-2 and TRBJ2-7; TRBD2 might be the D (6 bases). The CDR3 consists of 15 residues. Trimming took off 1 base at V and 1 base at J, with 11 bases between the two ends. CDR1 SGHTA and CDR2 FQGNSA come from the germline V gene.

The V gene is TRBV4-3, the J gene TRBJ1-1; unclear D gene. The germline V gene has CDR1 LGHNA and CDR2 YSLEER. The CDR3 is 14 residues long. The V gene lost 2 bases and the J gene lost 13 bases, with 20 bases spanning the gap. CDR3 DNA sequence: TGCGCCAGCAGCCAACAACTGAGAAGTGGATTATGTTTCTTT. Translation: CASSQQLRSGLCFF.

This sequence joins TRBV29-1 and TRBJ1-6, with D perhaps matching TRBD1 (6 bases). Trimming left V 4 bases short and J 14 bases short, with 12 bases between. The CDR3 is 11 residues long. Germline V gives CDR1 SQVTM, CDR2 ANQGSEA. CDR3 amino acids: CSVALRGALHF. The CDR3 DNA follows: TGCAGCGTTGCCTTAAGGGGGGCCCTCCACTTT.

This clonotype appeared many times. This rearrangement joins TRBV6-5 to TRBJ1-5, with TRBD1 as a possible D gene (6 bases). V was shortened by 5 bases and J by 3 bases, with 14 bases between the two germline ends. Germline V CDR1 and CDR2: MNHEY, SVGAGI. The CDR3 extends over 15 amino acids. This CDR3 is CASSPNRGNNQPQHF. For the CDR3, the DNA is TGTGCCAGCAGTCCTAATAGGGGGAACAATCAGCCCCAGCATTTT.

This chain uses TRBV12-3 or TRBV12-4 with TRBJ1-1; 7 positions agree with TRBD1. V shed 1 base and J 4 bases; nucleotides not matched to a gene: 6. The CDR3 spans 15 residues. CDR3 amino acids: CASSLGPGQFTEAFF. The CDR3 coding sequence is TGTGCCAGCAGTTTAGGACCGGGACAGTTCACTGAAGCTTTCTTT.

There are a few counts of this clonotype. The chain has TRBV27 and TRBJ2-5; D is unresolved. V lost 6 bases and J 5 bases, leaving 19 bases between the germline ends. The CDR3 sequence is 15 residues long. CDR1 is MNHEY, CDR2 SMNVEV, per germline (reference sequence). CDR3 in amino acids: CASSFKLTGRETQYF. The DNA of the CDR3 is TGTGCCAGCAGCTTCAAATTAACTGGTCGGGAGACCCAGTACTTC.

The chain employs TRBV12-3 or TRBV12-4 and TRBJ2-7, with TRBD2 matching over 14 bases. This CDR3 is built from 15 residues. Trimming took 5 bases from V and 3 from J; bases not matched to a gene: 3. The CDR3 DNA is TGTGCCAGCAGTATCGGGACTAGCGGGAGCTACGAGCAGTACGTC. This encodes CASSIGTSGSYEQYV.

This CDR3 is CASQTGSFGQPQHF. The CDR3, as DNA: TGTGCCAGCCAGACAGGGAGTTTTGGGCAGCCCCAGCATTTT. The chain carries TRBV6-1 and TRBJ1-5, with TRBD1 matching over 7 bases. With 8 bases clipped from V and 7 bases from J, the junction kept 11 bases outside the gene matches. The germline V gene has CDR1 MNHNS and CDR2 SASEGT. CDR3 size: 14 residues.

The chain couples TRBV5-1 to TRBJ2-3; maybe TRBD1 (5 bases). The CDR3 has 14 residues. Germline-derived CDR1 and CDR2 are SGHRS and YFSETQ. V lost 6 bases to trimming and J lost 3 bases, with 14 bases between them. Written as DNA, the CDR3 is TGCGCCAGCATCCCCCAGGGTGGGACAGATACGCAGTATTTT. Protein sequence: CASIPQGGTDTQYF. The complete variable domain, with remaining parts taken from reference TRBV5-1 and TRBJ2-3, reads KAGVTQTPRYLIKTRGQQVTLSCSPISGHRSVSWYQQTPGQGLQFLFEYFSETQRNKGNFPGRFSGRQFSNSRSEMNVSTLELGDSALYLCASIPQGGTDTQYFGPGTRLTVL.

This clonotype was seen a few times. The genes are TRBV7-2 and TRBJ1-1; a possible D gene is TRBD1 (5 bases). Germline V gene lookup returns CDR1 SGHTA and CDR2 FQGNSA. Trimming stripped 6 bases from V and 1 base from J, with 12 bases between. The CDR3 runs to 14 residues. CDR3 sequence reads: CASREGTSNTEAFF. CDR3 coding DNA: TGTGCCAGCAGGGAGGGGACCTCGAACACTGAAGCTTTCTTT.

The rearrangement joins TRBV5-4 to TRBJ2-7; TRBD2 agrees at 10 bases. After removal of 0 bases from V and 3 bases from J, the junction contained 3 bases not matched to a gene. The length of the CDR3 is 15 residues. CDR1 is SGHNT, CDR2 YYREEE, per germline (reference sequence). Here the CDR3 reads CASSLVAGGVYEQYF. The CDR3 region has the DNA TGTGCCAGCAGCTTGGTAGCGGGAGGCGTCTACGAGCAGTACTTC.

CDR3 coding DNA: TGTGCCACCAGCAGAGATAGAGTAAACAGGGGGCTGAGGCAGCCCCAGCATTTT. Translated, it gives CATSRDRVNRGLRQPQHF. V usage is TRBV15 and J usage is TRBJ1-5; 9 nucleotides line up with TRBD1. Germline CDR1 reads LNHNV; CDR2 reads YYDKDF (reference sequence). The CDR3 runs 18 residues. The V and J ends lost 0 bases and 7 bases, in that order; junction bases with no gene match: 13.

The chain joins TRBV12-3 or TRBV12-4 to TRBJ1-5, with 8 bases lining up with TRBD1. The J segment lost 2 bases and the V segment lost 5 bases, leaving 5 bases of the junction unmatched. CDR3 length: 15 amino acids. This chain's CDR3 is CASSPRDRRNQPQHF. CDR3 bases: TGTGCCAGCAGTCCGAGGGACAGGCGCAATCAGCCCCAGCATTTT.

J is TRBJ1-2 and V is TRBV4-2, with 7 nucleotides matching TRBD1. CDR1 and CDR2 (germline): LGHNA, YNFKEQ. The CDR3 totals 15 residues. The V and J ends lost 0 bases and 4 bases, in that order; junction bases with no gene match: 5. The CDR3 region has the DNA TGTGCCAGCAGCCAAGAAGGGACAGCTCCCTATGGCTACACCTTC. This translates into CASSQEGTAPYGYTF.

This clonotype has just a few counts. The chain is built from TRBV20-1 and TRBJ2-1, with 8 positions matching TRBD2. The CDR3 totals 12 residues. Germline V gene sequence: CDR1 DFQATT, CDR2 SNEGSKA (reference sequence). V lost 7 bases to trimming and J lost 7 bases; unmatched junction nucleotides: 6. The CDR3 nucleotides read TGCAGTGTTAACGGGAGGGGTAATGAGCAGTTCTTC. Translating it yields CSVNGRGNEQFF.

The rearrangement links TRBV6-2 or TRBV6-3 to TRBJ1-5; D remains ambiguous. The CDR3 covers 13 residues. Between the trimmed V and J ends, which lost 4 bases and 2 bases, there was a span of 6 bases. Germline V gene data show CDR1 as MNHEY and CDR2 as SVGEGT. The CDR3 DNA reads as TGTGCCAGCAGTTCGGACGGCAATCAGCCCCAGCATTTT. As protein: CASSSDGNQPQHF.

This rearrangement joins TRBV15 to TRBJ2-2; a weak D match, TRBD2 (5 bases). Germline-derived CDR1 and CDR2 are LNHNV and YYDKDF (reference sequence). V dropped 5 bases and J dropped 4 bases, with 11 bases sitting between them. This CDR3 contains 14 residues. This chain's CDR3 is CATSALETTGELFF. The CDR3, as DNA: TGTGCCACCAGCGCACTAGAGACCACCGGGGAGCTGTTTTTT.

The chain has TRBV27 and TRBJ2-7; TRBD2 matches at 8 bases. The CDR3 covers 16 residues. V shed 6 bases and J 4 bases; nucleotides not matched to a gene: 14. Germline assignment: CDR1 MNHEY and CDR2 SMNVEV (reference sequence). The CDR3 region has the DNA TGTGCCAGCAGGCCGGTCGGGACGGGAGGGCCGTACGAGCAGTACGTC. Its translation is CASRPVGTGGPYEQYV.

The V gene is TRBV30, the J gene TRBJ2-6; no clear D gene. Germline V gene sequence: CDR1 GTSNPN, CDR2 SVGIG (reference sequence). V was clipped by 3 bases and J by 2 bases, with 5 bases between them. There are 13 residues in the CDR3. In nucleotides, the CDR3 is TGTGCCTGGAGAAAGCCTGGGGCCAACGTCCTGACTTTC. Its translation is CAWRKPGANVLTF. The whole variable domain, filled in from reference TRBV30 and TRBJ2-6, reads SQTIHQWPATLVQPVGSPLSLECTVEGTSNPNLYWYRQAAGRGLQLLFYSVGIGQISSEVPQNLSASRPQDRQFILSSKKLLLSDSGFYLCAWRKPGANVLTFGAGSRLTVL.

V and J are TRBV3-1 and TRBJ2-1; no firm D call. With 0 bases removed from V and 13 bases from J, the gap between germline ends came to 10 bases. Germline lookup yields CDR1 LGHDT and CDR2 YNNKEL (reference sequence). This CDR3 spans 12 amino acids. CDR3 nucleotides: TGTGCCAGCAGCCAAGATGCAGGTACTCAGTTCTTC. Protein sequence: CASSQDAGTQFF.

The CDR3 is CASSPRDSYNEKLFF. As DNA, the CDR3 is TGTGCCAGCTCACCACGGGACAGTTATAATGAAAAACTGTTTTTT. V usage is TRBV18 and J usage is TRBJ1-4, with 7 bases aligning to TRBD1. V gave up 1 base and J gave up 4 bases; unmatched junction bases: 3. This CDR3 is 15 amino acids long. The germline V gene has CDR1 KGHSH and CDR2 LQKENI. Full variable domain (rest looked up from reference TRBV18 and TRBJ1-4): NAGVMQNPRHLVRRRGQEARLRCSPMKGHSHVYWYRQLPEEGLKFMVYLQKENIIDESGMPKERFSAEFPKEGPSILRIQQVVRGDSAAYFCASSPRDSYNEKLFFGSGTQLSVL.

This clonotype appeared a few times. The CDR3 here is CASSHAGTSMWTQYF. DNA for the CDR3: TGTGCCAGCAGTCATGCCGGGACCTCCATGTGGACCCAGTACTTC. This chain links TRBV12-3 or TRBV12-4 with TRBJ2-5; D is possibly TRBD1 or TRBD2 (5 bases each). The CDR3 is 15 amino acids. Between the trimmed V and J ends, which lost 5 bases and 7 bases, there was a span of 20 bases.

This clonotype showed up just a few times. The J gene is TRBJ2-7, the V gene TRBV6-2 or TRBV6-3; 10 bases agree with TRBD2. With 5 bases clipped from V and 3 bases from J, the junction kept 1 base outside the gene matches. From germline, CDR1 is MNHEY and CDR2 SVGEGT. The CDR3 loop spans 13 amino acids. In DNA form, the CDR3 reads TGTGCCAGCAGTAGGACTAGCGGCTACGAGCAGTACGTC. Its translation: CASSRTSGYEQYV.